Included here is one T cell receptor beta chain sequence, with context. Its antigen is currently unknown. Library preparation followed earlier protocols using designated TCR primers. TCRdb passed the PCR reads through MiXCR, listing each CDR3 protein once. The table lists roughly 97,000 distinct CDR3 sequences, less than 25% of them singletons. Germline CDR1 is MNHEY and CDR2 is SMNVEV (reference sequence). V was pared by 1 base and J by 2 bases, with 11 bases between. The CDR3 has 15 amino acids. This entry comes from a study of molecular identifiers for immune sequencing clone quantification. General study results and limits: In a background of around 970,000 naive cells, spiked Jurkat TCR RNA from one cell was reportedly detectable.

What was sequenced was naive CD8+ T cells from blood, with Jurkat cell RNA spiked in. Subset defined: FACS-sorted CD8+CD4-CCR7+CD45RA+ naive T cells. This chain connects TRBV27 to TRBJ1-1; D is perhaps TRBD1 (6 bases). The TCR was taken from a human donor in good health. Some libraries in this study had Jurkat cell RNA spiked in. CDR3 nucleotides: TGTGCCAGCAGTTTATTTGGGGGGGCAAACACTGAAGCTTTCTTT. Translated, it gives CASSLFGGANTEAFF.